The entry below gives a single TCR beta chain sequence along with its context. Its antigen remains unidentified. These data belong to a study of cytomegalovirus exposure and HLA in healthy donors. The V end lost 7 bases, the J end lost 5 bases, and 18 bases lay between the germline ends. CDR3 size: 15 residues. Germline-derived CDR1 and CDR2 are LNHDA and SQIVND (reference sequence). When sampled, the donors appeared nominally healthy, though they likely had unrecorded immune exposures. PCR used 60 Vbeta primers and 13 Jbeta primers. Sequencing was performed with immunoSEQ multiplex PCR; in TCRdb, only in-frame clones are kept and a portion is missing. The listing contains over 55,000 clones. Whole-study results and caveats: Later genetic work tied a missense DCLRE1C variant to beta-chain V and J trimming. Within an earlier analysis, most TCR beta V segments proved productive either about 90% or about 30% of the time. TCR beta sequences numbering under 20,000 were associated with HLA alleles at 0.05 false discovery rate in a later analysis.

This TCR was recovered from a boy aged 5-17 years in good health and CMV-seronegative. The chain couples TRBV19 to TRBJ1-5, with D hard to call. The sequenced material came from PBMCs. The CDR3 DNA sequence: TGTGCCAGTACCGATAGCCGGGTGTACGATCAGCCCCAGCATTTT. Translation gives CASTDSRVYDQPQHF.